This entry is about one TCR beta chain. As yet, its antigen is unknown. At one end the junction does not follow the germline gene, possibly because of a read error. Sorting was used to obtain naive CD8 T cells (CD8+CD4-CCR7+CD45RA+). CDR3 length: 15 residues. Germline loops: CDR1 SGHTA, CDR2 FQGNSA. This sample was taken from a study of molecular identifiers for immune sequencing clone quantification. Making the bulk TCR libraries relied on previously described methods and listed TCR primers. Each CDR3 protein gets one entry after TCRdb re-called the PCR reads with MiXCR. The data show about half a million distinct CDR3 sequences, around 25% seen once. Overall study results and limits: Single-cell amounts of spiked Jurkat TCR RNA were reportedly detectable among about 960,000 naive cells.

The chain employs TRBV7-2 and TRBJ2-7; tentatively, D is TRBD1 (6 bases). The sample comprised naive CD8+ T cells from blood, with Jurkat cell RNA spiked in. The sample's subset: FACS-sorted CD8+CD4-CCR7+CD45RA+ naive T cells. This TCR was recovered from a human donor in good health. Some libraries in this study had Jurkat cell RNA spiked in. The CDR3 sequence: CASRLNLGQSYEQYF. Here the CDR3 DNA reads TGTGCCAGCCGCTTAAACCTTGGACAGTCCTACGAGCAGTACTTC. Full variable domain (missing parts from reference TRBV7-2 and TRBJ2-7): GAGVSQSPSNKVTEKGKDVELRCDPISGHTALYWYRQSLGQGLEFLIYFQGNSAPDKSGLPSDRFSAERTGGSVSTLTIQRTQQEDSAVYLCASRLNLGQSYEQYFGPGTRLTVT.